This TCR beta chain was retrieved from a study of blood T cell repertoires in COVID-19. Study at large: Acute and convalescent COVID-19 samples came from the United States, Italy and Spain. Sample material is recorded as cDNA or gDNA derived from T cells, B-cell-depleted T cells, or PBMCs.

TCRdb's table, derived via immunoSEQ multiplex PCR, lists solely in-frame clones and lacks some. Of some 370,000 clones in the sample, less than 90% were seen once. Per the germline V gene, CDR1 is SGHVS and CDR2 is FQNEAQ. V dropped 1 base and J dropped 7; count of bases not matched to a gene: 14. This CDR3 is built from 17 residues. This clone came up once. Each participant's cohort was designated according to participant-reported clinical history. Cohort 3 recovered donors had two negative PCRs, clearance, or symptom resolution. Sequencing input: PBMCs or T cells enriched from blood (not recorded which). The sequence derives from a woman aged 45-65 years who had recovered from COVID-19. The chain employs TRBV7-8 and TRBJ1-2, with 8 bases that match TRBD1. DNA for the CDR3: TGTGCCAGCAGCTTAGGGGCAGGGGGCGCCTCCTACTCTGGCTACACCTTC. Its translation: CASSLGAGGASYSGYTF.